This T cell receptor (beta chain) was observed in a study of human T cells and chemical hapten exposure. Remarks on this clonotype: Its antigen is still unknown.

Study-wide points: TCRs above 1 in 1000 frequency did not change with DPC sensitization.

The CDR3 runs to 14 residues. CDR1 is SEHNR, CDR2 FQNEAQ, per germline (reference sequence). The V and J ends lost 6 bases and 9 bases, in that order; junction bases with no gene match: 12. MiXCR, run by TCRdb on the RACE reads, gives a single entry per CDR3 protein. The sample carries 65,000 to 95,000 distinct CDR3 sequences, over 9.5% recorded once. The time point denotes: patch test 1, 2 weeks after DPC sensitization. The treatment denotes: therapeutic diphenylcyclopropenone sensitization with weekly scalp DPC. The chain links TRBV7-9 to TRBJ2-7, with TRBD1 identical over 9 bases. This TCR was recovered from an older woman with alopecia areata. Some clones in this sample may be carry-over from other donors' samples. The source material was whole blood, sampled in connection with sensitization to the hapten diphenylcyclopropenone (DPC). For the CDR3, the DNA is TGTGCCAGCAGTCAGGGACAGGGTTGGAACGGGCAGTACTTC. Residues: CASSQGQGWNGQYF.